The T cell receptor beta chain described here comes from a study of blood T cells in healthy people across ages. Broader study findings: Underestimates were what the diversity estimates from one million T cells were considered to be.

This clonotype was observed a few times. Its antigen remains unidentified. A second PCR, run for about 7 to 12 cycles, used a sample-barcoded 5' primer plus a J-beta primer mix. In TCRdb, the 5' RACE reads were re-called with MiXCR into one record per CDR3 protein. The sample comprises about 970,000 distinct CDR3 sequences, 51% of which are singletons, and about 22% rests with the top ten. V shed 8 bases and J shed 3 bases, with 18 bases lying between them. There are 15 residues in the CDR3. Input material: blood. This sequence joins TRBV12-3 or TRBV12-4 and TRBJ2-3, with a tentative D call TRBD1 (7 bases). The TCR was taken from a woman aged 60-75 years in good health. This chain's CDR3 is CASGLGGQRTDTQYF. CDR3 sequence (DNA): TGTGCCAGCGGCCTGGGGGGACAGAGGACAGATACGCAGTATTTT.